The 22 T cell receptor beta chains in this list originate from one sample, sequenced in a study of OX40 agonist ivuxolimab in advanced cancers. Using immunoSEQ multiplex PCR, the repertoire was profiled, and TCRdb retains in-frame clones only, with some absent. The data contain over 55,000 clones, 65% to 90% of them singletons. Sequenced here: CD4+ or CD8+ T cells sorted from blood, sampled in a trial of the OX40 agonist ivuxolimab. Source of these receptors: an adult with an advanced solid tumor such as melanoma, head and neck, liver or kidney cancer.

This CDR3 reads CASRETGVYGYTF. The CDR3 nucleotides are TGTGCCAGCAGGGAAACAGGGGTCTATGGCTACACCTTC. J is TRBJ1-2 and V is TRBV6-6; 7 bases agree with TRBD1. This CDR3 region has 13 residues. V lost 6 bases and J lost 4; bases outside the gene matches: 5. Germline-derived CDR1 and CDR2 are MNHNY and SVGAGI (reference sequence).

This rearrangement joins TRBV6-4 to TRBJ2-6; a possible D gene is TRBD2 (7 bases). This CDR3 region has 17 residues. V shed 3 bases and J shed 2 bases, with 14 bases lying between them. Germline lookup yields CDR1 MRHNA and CDR2 SNTAGT. The CDR3 here is CASSEWGGPAGANVLTF. CDR3 sequence (DNA): TGTGCCAGCAGTGAATGGGGGGGGCCTGCTGGGGCCAACGTCCTGACTTTC.

The chain employs TRBV7-6 and TRBJ2-7; D is undetermined. V lost 4 bases to trimming and J lost 2 bases, with 12 bases between them. The CDR3 length is 14 residues. Per the germline V gene, CDR1 is SGHVS and CDR2 is FNYEAQ. The CDR3 DNA sequence: TGTGCCAGCAGCTACAACAATGAAGCCTACGAGCAGTACTTC. Its protein is CASSYNNEAYEQYF.

The chain carries TRBV18 and TRBJ2-5; no firm D call. The germline V and J ends were trimmed by 2 bases and 1 base, with 11 bases remaining between them. Germline V gives CDR1 KGHSH, CDR2 LQKENI. The CDR3 has 15 residues. The CDR3 loop reads CASSPEVKRQETQYF. CDR3 DNA sequence: TGTGCCAGCTCACCAGAGGTGAAGCGCCAAGAGACCCAGTACTTC.

The V call is TRBV5-1, the J call TRBJ2-1; unclear D gene. This CDR3 comprises 14 residues. Germline values: CDR1 SGHRS, CDR2 YFSETQ. Trimming left V 6 bases short and J 0 bases short, with 10 bases between. The CDR3 DNA is TGCGCCAGCAAGTGGACGACCTCCTACAATGAGCAGTTCTTC. This translates into CASKWTTSYNEQFF.

The CDR3, as DNA: TGTGCCAGCAGCCGGGGGCAGGGTTTCGGTGATGGGGACACCTTC. Its translation is CASSRGQGFGDGDTF. The chain carries TRBV5-8 and TRBJ1-2, with D possibly being TRBD1 (6 bases). CDR1 is SGHTS and CDR2 is YDEGEE in the germline V gene. The CDR3 consists of 15 residues. The V end was cut by 4 bases, the J end by 12 bases, with 25 bases between.

The table lists this clone with a few counts. CDR3 sequence reads: CASSLMTVYEQYF. The DNA for the CDR3 is TGTGCCAGCAGCCTTATGACTGTCTACGAGCAGTACTTC. The chain uses TRBV28 and TRBJ2-7; no reliable D call. The V end was cut by 6 bases, the J end by 3 bases, with 12 bases between. CDR3 size: 13 residues. Germline values: CDR1 MDHEN, CDR2 SYDVKM.

The rearrangement uses TRBV4-3 and TRBJ2-7, with 11 bases lining up with TRBD2. The CDR3 has 20 amino acids. Trimming cost V 0 bases and J 5 bases; bases outside gene matches: 18. Looked up from germline, CDR1 is LGHNA and CDR2 is YSLEER. CDR3 region: CASSQDRALAGAFLFHEQYF. CDR3 coding DNA: TGCGCCAGCAGCCAAGATAGGGCACTAGCGGGGGCGTTCCTTTTCCACGAGCAGTACTTC.

This chain's CDR3 is CASSVAAGNEKLFF. The CDR3 bases are TGTGCCAGCAGCGTAGCGGCGGGTAATGAAAAACTGTTTTTT. This chain uses TRBV9 with TRBJ1-4, with D unclear. V shed 0 bases and J shed 4 bases, with 7 bases lying between them. This CDR3 spans 14 amino acids. CDR1 and CDR2 (germline): SGDLS, YYNGEE.

This chain uses TRBV11-3 with TRBJ1-2, with 7 bases that match TRBD1. The ends lost 5 bases at V and 6 bases at J; junction bases unmatched: 6. CDR3 length: 13 residues. From germline, CDR1 is SGHNT and CDR2 YENEEA. The CDR3 here is CASSPRGTHGYTF. The CDR3 nucleotides are TGTGCCAGCAGCCCCAGGGGGACCCATGGCTACACCTTC.

The chain has TRBV15 and TRBJ2-3; TRBD1 matches at 7 bases. Per the germline V gene, CDR1 is LNHNV and CDR2 is YYDKDF (reference sequence). V lost 5 bases and J lost 3; bases outside the gene matches: 5. The CDR3 length is 14 residues. The CDR3 DNA reads TGTGCCACCAGCGTCCGACAGGGAACAGATACGCAGTATTTT. This translates into CATSVRQGTDTQYF.

The chain is built from TRBV29-1 and TRBJ2-1, with D perhaps being TRBD1 or TRBD2 (5 bases each). Germline lookup yields CDR1 SQVTM and CDR2 ANQGSEA. The CDR3 is made up of 12 amino acids. Trimming cost V 4 bases and J 8 bases, with 12 bases left between them. The CDR3 is CSVVGGRDEQFF. The CDR3 region has the DNA TGCAGCGTTGTTGGGGGTCGGGATGAGCAGTTCTTC.

The chain recombines TRBV5-1 with TRBJ1-1; tentatively, D is TRBD1 (5 bases). V was trimmed by 3 bases and J by 3 bases, leaving 9 bases between them. Germline CDR1 and CDR2: SGHRS and YFSETQ. The CDR3 is 13 residues long. CDR3: CASSWGGDTEAFF. The CDR3 DNA is TGCGCCAGCAGCTGGGGAGGGGACACTGAAGCTTTCTTT.

This rearrangement joins TRBV6-5 to TRBJ1-5; no firm D call. The CDR3 runs 12 residues. Germline V gene lookup returns CDR1 MNHEY and CDR2 SVGAGI. V lost 0 bases, J lost 6 bases, and 3 bases lay in between. The CDR3 loop is CASSYSFQPQHF. The CDR3 DNA sequence: TGTGCCAGCAGTTACTCGTTTCAGCCCCAGCATTTT.

This clone was counted a single time. The CDR3 end shows no conserved phenylalanine or tryptophan, and so a read error is likely. Because the CDR3's place on the DNA is in doubt, the DNA is left out and the CDR3 is given as listed by TCRdb. The chain has TRBV7-2 and TRBJ2-7; the D call of TRBD2 is as the table states it, not checked on the DNA. Both ends counted, the CDR3 spans 9 residues. Germline CDR1 SGHTA, CDR2 FQGNSA. The chain's CDR3 is CASSLVPEA.

The chain is built from TRBV28 and TRBJ2-2; 7 nucleotides agree with TRBD2. With V trimmed by 6 bases and J by 4 bases, 8 bases remained unmatched. There are 15 residues in the CDR3. The germline gives CDR1 MDHEN, CDR2 SYDVKM. The chain's CDR3 is CASSGGGVATGELFF. CDR3 sequence (DNA): TGTGCCAGCAGCGGTGGGGGGGTGGCCACCGGGGAGCTGTTTTTT.

The chain joins TRBV4-2 to TRBJ2-5, with 12 bases fitting TRBD2. The CDR3 runs to 16 residues. Germline V CDR1 and CDR2: LGHNA, YNFKEQ. V lost 1 base and J lost 4; bases outside the gene matches: 4. The CDR3 nucleotides read TGTGCCAGCAGCCAAGGACTAGCGGGGGTAGGAGAGACCCAGTACTTC. This sequence encodes CASSQGLAGVGETQYF.

The V call is TRBV5-1, the J call TRBJ2-5; 7 positions match TRBD2. After removal of 4 bases from V and 5 bases from J, the junction contained 11 bases not matched to a gene. Per the germline V gene, CDR1 is SGHRS and CDR2 is YFSETQ. The CDR3 runs 15 residues. This chain's CDR3 is CASSPTFRGEETQYF. CDR3 nucleotide sequence: TGCGCCAGCAGCCCGACTTTCCGGGGGGAGGAGACCCAGTACTTC.

The rearrangement links TRBV11-1 to TRBJ1-1; D not resolved. Germline CDR1 SGHAT, CDR2 FQDESV (reference sequence). CDR3 length: 14 amino acids. The germline V and J ends were trimmed by 0 bases and 5 bases, with 10 bases remaining between them. CDR3 sequence (DNA): TGTGCCAGCAGCTTAGCTGGGAGCGGTACTGAAGCTTTCTTT. Its protein is CASSLAGSGTEAFF.

This sequence joins TRBV6-5 and TRBJ2-7, with D maybe TRBD1 (5 bases). The CDR3 spans 15 residues. Per the germline V gene, CDR1 is MNHEY and CDR2 is SVGAGI. Trimming left V 0 bases short and J 7 bases short, with 16 bases between. The CDR3 sequence: CASSYSSTRAGEQYF. The CDR3 nucleotides are TGTGCCAGCAGTTACTCGAGTACCAGGGCTGGAGAGCAGTACTTC.

The chain links TRBV7-8 to TRBJ2-5, with 7 bases fitting TRBD2. Trimming took 6 bases from V and 3 from J; bases not matched to a gene: 7. This CDR3 is built from 14 residues. Germline V lookup: CDR1 SGHVS, CDR2 FQNEAQ. The DNA for the CDR3 is TGTGCCAGCAGTCTCCGGGACTACAAAGAGACCCAGTACTTC. Protein sequence: CASSLRDYKETQYF.

A single count supports this clone. The V gene is TRBV6-6, the J gene TRBJ1-5, with D perhaps TRBD1 (6 bases). Deletions cut 4 bases from V and 7 bases from J, with 20 bases between. Germline CDR1 and CDR2: MNHNY and SVGAGI (reference sequence). The CDR3 loop spans 16 amino acids. The CDR3, as DNA: TGTGCCAGCAGTTTACACACGGGGGGCGCGGAACAGCCCCAGCATTTT. The encoded protein is CASSLHTGGAEQPQHF.